The T cell receptor (beta chain) described here comes from a study of T cell clones after liver transplantation. Study context: TCRbeta sequencing after a pre-transplant mixed lymphocyte reaction identified graft-donor-reactive clones, later tracked in post-transplant blood. Three of the eight recipients were HCV-positive; the rest had non-autoimmune, non-viral transplant indications.

Per germline, CDR1 ENHRY and CDR2 SYGVKD. The CDR3 contains 15 residues. With 6 bases clipped from V and 2 bases from J, the junction kept 4 bases outside the gene matches. Clones were read by immunoSEQ multiplex PCR, and TCRdb kept only the in-frame ones, dropping some. The sample has tens of thousands of clones; approximately 84% are singletons. Overall study results and limits: In most of the 8 subjects, circulating graft-donor-reactive CD4 TCRbeta sequences fell significantly after transplant. Graft donor-reactive T cells may have migrated into the graft rather than being deleted.

Only a few counts were recorded for this clone. The antigen is unknown. The TCR was taken from a human donor who received a liver transplant. The chain is built from TRBV10-3 and TRBJ2-6; 7 bases align to TRBD1. The sample here was CD4+ T cells from blood, taken before liver transplant. CDR3 in amino acids: CAISPTGTGANVLTF. CDR3 DNA: TGTGCCATCAGCCCGACAGGGACTGGGGCCAACGTCCTGACTTTC.